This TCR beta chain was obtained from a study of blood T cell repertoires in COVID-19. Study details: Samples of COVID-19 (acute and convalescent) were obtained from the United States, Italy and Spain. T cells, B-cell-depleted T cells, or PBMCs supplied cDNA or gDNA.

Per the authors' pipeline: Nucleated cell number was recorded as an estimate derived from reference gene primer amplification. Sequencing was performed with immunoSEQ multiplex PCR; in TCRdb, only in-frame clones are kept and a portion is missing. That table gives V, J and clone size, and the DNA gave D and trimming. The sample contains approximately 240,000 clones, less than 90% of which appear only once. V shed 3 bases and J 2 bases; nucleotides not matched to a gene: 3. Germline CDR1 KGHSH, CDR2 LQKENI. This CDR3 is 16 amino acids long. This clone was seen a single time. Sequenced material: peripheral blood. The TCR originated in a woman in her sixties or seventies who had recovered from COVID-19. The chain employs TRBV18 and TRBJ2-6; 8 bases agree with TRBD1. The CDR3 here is CASSPTTGAGANVLTF. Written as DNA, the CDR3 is TGTGCCAGCTCACCGACGACAGGGGCTGGGGCCAACGTCCTGACTTTC.